These T cell receptor beta chains were read from a single sample in a study of identical twins. MiXCR, applied by TCRdb to the 5' RACE reads, yields one record per CDR3 protein. The data contain 400,000 to 650,000 distinct CDR3 sequences, around 20% of them seen just once; the ten biggest clones take up about 0.93%. The sample also formed part of further work on T cells expressing NK-cell markers.

Specimen: CD4+ T cells sorted from blood. The source is a woman aged 18-30 years in good health. CDR3s include the opening cysteine and the closing phenylalanine or tryptophan. A D gene is named only where the DNA matches it firmly. Rows may omit the clone size; those that give it use once, few, many or a size class.

>TRBJ2-7|few|TRBV7-2|-
TGTGCCAGCAGCCGCGAGCGGGGACATCCAACCTACGAGCAGTACTTC
CASSRERGHPTYEQYF
>TRBJ2-3|few|TRBV10-2|-
TGCGCCAGCAGTTTAGGGGGGACCGGGTCGCAGTATTTT
CASSLGGTGSQYF
>TRBJ2-5|few|TRBV15|-
TGTGCCACCAGCAAGAAAGAGACCCAGTACTTC
CATSKKETQYF
>TRBJ2-1|-|TRBV2|-
TGTGCCAGTGCGGGGGACAGAAGTCCCAATGAGCAGTTCTTC
CASAGDRSPNEQFF
>TRBJ2-7|many|TRBV12-3/TRBV12-4|TRBD1
TGTGCCAGCAGCCGGGGACAGCCGATCTCCTACGAGCAGTACTTC
CASSRGQPISYEQYF
>TRBJ2-3|few|TRBV20-1|-
TGCAGTGCCGGAGGGTCGCGGTGGAGCACAGATACGCAGTATTTT
CSAGGSRWSTDTQYF
>TRBJ1-6|-|TRBV12-3/TRBV12-4|TRBD1
TGTGCCAGCAGTGGTATAGGGGGACAGGGTTCACCCCTCCACTTT
CASSGIGGQGSPLHF
>TRBJ2-3|-|TRBV11-2|-
TGTGCCAGCAGCTTAGGACCGAGTAGGGGAGATACGCAGTATTTT
CASSLGPSRGDTQYF
>TRBJ1-6|-|TRBV5-1|TRBD1
TGCGCCAGCAGCTCCGGGACAGGGTTGGCCCTCCACTTT
CASSSGTGLALHF
>TRBJ2-7|few|TRBV6-2/TRBV6-3|TRBD2
TGTGCCAGCAGGCCAGGCGGGAGTCCCCACGAGCAGTACTTC
CASRPGGSPHEQYF
>TRBJ1-2|-|TRBV5-6|-
TGTGCCAGCAGCCAACCACAAATCCTGAACTATGGCTACACCTTC
CASSQPQILNYGYTF
>TRBJ2-3|few|TRBV20-1|-
TGCAGTGCTAGCCTGAGGCCCACAGATACGCAGTATTTT
CSASLRPTDTQYF
>TRBJ1-1|-|TRBV29-1|TRBD1
TGCAGCGCCAAACGTGGGACAGGGAGGTCCACTGAAGCTTTCTTT
CSAKRGTGRSTEAFF
>TRBJ2-1|few|TRBV4-3|TRBD2
TGCGCCAGCAGCCAGGATACTAGCGGGAGGATCTACAATGAGCAGTTCTTC
CASSQDTSGRIYNEQFF
>TRBJ2-7|-|TRBV6-1|TRBD2
TGTGCCAGCTCCGGGCTAGCGGACACCTACGAGCAGTACTTC
CASSGLADTYEQYF
>TRBJ2-6|-|TRBV15|-
TGTGCCACCAGCGAGGTCTCTGGGGCCAACGTCCTGACTTTC
CATSEVSGANVLTF
>TRBJ1-2|few|TRBV7-2|-
TGTGCCAGCAGCCCGGGACGGACCTATGGCTACACCTTC
CASSPGRTYGYTF
>TRBJ2-1|-|TRBV2|-
TGTGCCAGCAACCCCGAGGAGGCCAATGAGCAGTTCTTC
CASNPEEANEQFF
>TRBJ2-3|-|TRBV29-1|-
TGCAGCGTCGTGCTAGCTGAACTCACAGATACGCAGTATTTT
CSVVLAELTDTQYF
>TRBJ2-1|-|TRBV7-2|TRBD2
TGTGCCAGCAGCTGGACTAGCGGACCGAGCTCCTACAATGAGCAGTTCTTC
CASSWTSGPSSYNEQFF
>TRBJ2-3|few|TRBV7-2|-
TGTGCCAGCAGCCAACTCTATGGTTGGAGCACAGATACGCAGTATTTT
CASSQLYGWSTDTQYF
>TRBJ2-1|-|TRBV9|-
TGTGCCAGCAGCGTAGTAGCGGACGCCTACAATGAGCAGTTCTTC
CASSVVADAYNEQFF
>TRBJ2-7|few|TRBV20-1|-
TGCAGTGCTAGTGTGCCCATCCCCTCCTACGAGCAGTACTTC
CSASVPIPSYEQYF
>TRBJ2-2|-|TRBV9|-
TGTGCCAGCAACCCTACGAACACCGGGGAGCTGTTTTTT
CASNPTNTGELFF
>TRBJ1-2|-|TRBV20-1|-
TGCAGTGCTAGTGCGGCGAGCGGCTACACCTTC
CSASAASGYTF
>TRBJ2-7|many|TRBV29-1|-
TGCAGCGTTGCGAGGGGGATCGAGCAGTACTTC
CSVARGIEQYF
>TRBJ1-2|-|TRBV4-1|-
TGCGCCAGCAGCCACTTCGGACGGAAAGCGGGAGGCTACACCTTC
CASSHFGRKAGGYTF
>TRBJ2-7|-|TRBV10-3|-
TGTGCCACAGCACGTACCTACGAGCAGTACTTC
CATARTYEQYF
>TRBJ2-7|few|TRBV27|-
TGTGCCAGCAGTACTCCGGGACAAGGGAGGGGCTACGAGCAGTACTTC
CASSTPGQGRGYEQYF
>TRBJ1-5|-|TRBV6-5|TRBD1
TGTGCCAGCAGTTACCAACAGGGGAGTCAGCCCCAGCATTTT
CASSYQQGSQPQHF
>TRBJ1-1|-|TRBV12-3/TRBV12-4|-
TGTGCCAGCAGTTTAGTAGCCGGTGTTACTGAAGCTTTCTTT
CASSLVAGVTEAFF
>TRBJ1-1|-|TRBV4-1|TRBD1
TGCGCCAGCAGCCAAAAGGGACAGGGGGGTGAAGCTTTCTTT
CASSQKGQGGEAFF
>TRBJ1-6|few|TRBV30|-
TGTGCCTGGAGTGTCTACTCAGATTCACCCCTCCACTTT
CAWSVYSDSPLHF
>TRBJ2-5|-|TRBV11-3|-
TGTGCCAGCAGCACAAACAGGGAGGGAGAGACCCAGTACTTC
CASSTNREGETQYF